This T cell receptor beta chain was obtained from a study of blood T cell repertoires in COVID-19. Study at large: PBMCs, B-cell-depleted T cells, or T cells provided the cDNA or gDNA that made up the material.

Method: immunoSEQ multiplex PCR; TCRdb's copy keeps in-frame clones and lacks some. The sample contains hundreds of thousands of clones, 86% of which appear only once. This CDR3 has 16 residues. The sample was peripheral blood. The clonotype was recovered from a woman under 40 with active or convalescent COVID-19. The chain links TRBV21-1 to TRBJ1-2; the D call TRBD1 from the table was never checked on the DNA. TRBV21-1 is a pseudogene. Here the CDR3 reads CASSKNWLDSNYGYTF. As DNA, the CDR3 is TGTGCCAGCAGCAAAAATTGGCTGGACAGCAACTATGGCTACACCTTC.